This T cell receptor (beta chain) stems from a study of monozygotic twins with cystic fibrosis. The study, taken as a whole, reports: Co-twins had the most similar V usage for 13 of 16 pairs, J for 8. No link emerged between shared CDR3 counts and age, concordance or severity. Monozygotic CF twin pairs shared significantly more nucleotide-identical clonotypes than unrelated CF individuals did. Median Simpson clonality of approximately 0.0088 suggested naive T cells predominated.

Clones were sequenced by immunoSEQ multiplex PCR, and TCRdb holds only the in-frame ones, with some missing. The repertoire includes tens of thousands of clones, approximately 84% of them detected once, and roughly 1.7% sits in the top ten. On this clone: Antigen: not known.

CDR1 SGHNT and CDR2 YYREEE come from the germline V gene (reference sequence). The CDR3 is 14 residues long. Trimming left V 0 bases short and J 5 bases short, with 11 bases between. The receptor was isolated from a girl aged 2 to 10 with cystic fibrosis. V is TRBV5-4 and J is TRBJ2-5; no clear D. The sample comprised blood. The CDR3 DNA follows: TGTGCCAGCAGCTTGGCTCACGGAAGGGAGACCCAGTACTTC. Its translation: CASSLAHGRETQYF.